These 16 T cell receptor beta chains were all obtained from the same sample, sequenced in a study of response to subunit inactivated influenza vaccine. TCRdb itself ran the RT-PCR reads through MiXCR, one entry per CDR3 protein. The profile shows 450,000 to 600,000 distinct CDR3 sequences, 6.5% to 8% of them singletons. This specimen consisted of PBMCs from blood, obtained around 25 months after vaccination. These receptors were collected from a man between 50 and 70 years old who received an inactivated influenza vaccine.

There are many counts of this clonotype. This chain connects TRBV11-1 to TRBJ2-1; 7 bases fit TRBD2. V lost 1 base to trimming and J lost 9 bases; unmatched junction nucleotides: 12. From germline, CDR1 is SGHAT and CDR2 FQDESV (reference sequence). The CDR3 is made up of 16 amino acids. The CDR3 DNA is TGTGCCAGCAGCTTAGAGGGCGGGAGAGGAGGTTTTGAGCAGTTCTTC. Translation: CASSLEGGRGGFEQFF.

A few counts support this clonotype. CDR3 loop: CASSTRDSSSYEQYF. Written as DNA, the CDR3 is TGTGCCAGCAGTACGAGGGACAGCAGCTCCTACGAGCAGTACTTC. The V and J genes are TRBV27 and TRBJ2-7; TRBD1 matches 7 bases. Germline-derived CDR1 and CDR2 are MNHEY and SMNVEV (reference sequence). This CDR3 has 15 residues. The V segment lost 5 bases and the J segment 0 bases; nucleotides outside the gene matches: 7.

The chain's CDR3 is CSAMTGDSYNEQFF. CDR3 sequence (DNA): TGCAGTGCTATGACGGGCGACTCCTACAATGAGCAGTTCTTC. The chain carries TRBV20-1 and TRBJ2-1, with D hard to call. V shed 4 bases and J shed 0 bases, with 10 bases lying between them. CDR1 and CDR2 from the germline V gene are DFQATT and SNEGSKA (reference sequence). The CDR3 loop spans 14 amino acids.

This clonotype came up a few times. V is TRBV12-3 or TRBV12-4 and J is TRBJ2-1; 7 nucleotides agree with TRBD2. The V and J ends lost 4 bases and 0 bases, in that order; junction bases with no gene match: 9. This CDR3 region has 17 residues. CDR3 sequence: CASSWSGTTGSYNEQFF. The DNA of the CDR3 is TGTGCCAGCAGTTGGAGCGGGACTACGGGCTCCTACAATGAGCAGTTCTTC.

This clonotype was observed a handful of times. DNA for the CDR3: TGCGCCAGCAGCAAAACCGGGACAGGGGAAGGCGAGCAGTACTTC. The encoded protein is CASSKTGTGEGEQYF. This chain links TRBV5-1 with TRBJ2-7; 10 bases match TRBD1. The CDR3 is 15 residues long. From germline, CDR1 is SGHRS and CDR2 YFSETQ. The junction had 10 bases not matched to a gene; V was cut back by 4 bases and J by 6 bases.

This clonotype was seen many times. The chain has TRBV12-3 or TRBV12-4 and TRBJ2-3; 8 nucleotides agree with TRBD2. The junction had 12 bases not matched to a gene; V was cut back by 5 bases and J by 5 bases. This CDR3 contains 16 residues. The DNA of the CDR3 is TGTGCCAGCAGTCACAGGCGGGCGGGGGGAGGAGATACGCAGTATTTT. Translated, it gives CASSHRRAGGGDTQYF.

This clonotype showed up many times. J is TRBJ2-1 and V is TRBV6-5; D may be TRBD2 (5 bases). The ends were cut back, 1 base at V and 2 bases at J, with 21 bases in the middle. CDR1 and CDR2 (germline): MNHEY, SVGAGI. CDR3 length: 19 amino acids. The CDR3 protein is CASSYFSRARGSTYNEQFF. CDR3 sequence (DNA): TGTGCCAGCAGTTACTTTTCAAGGGCACGCGGGTCGACCTACAATGAGCAGTTCTTC.

This clonotype has just a few counts. J is TRBJ2-7 and V is TRBV29-1, with TRBD1 matching over 8 bases. Germline V CDR1 and CDR2: SQVTM, ANQGSEA. The CDR3 runs 13 residues. The V segment lost 7 bases and the J segment 0 bases; nucleotides outside the gene matches: 5. The CDR3 protein is CSARQGPSYEQYF. In DNA, the CDR3 is TGCAGCGCCCGACAGGGGCCCTCCTACGAGCAGTACTTC.

This clonotype was counted only a few times. The rearrangement uses TRBV6-5 and TRBJ1-2, with D perhaps matching TRBD1 (6 bases). This CDR3 spans 12 amino acids. The germline CDR1 and CDR2 sequences are MNHEY and SVGAGI. Trimming shortened V by 6 bases and J by 5 bases, and 10 bases separated the two germline ends. The CDR3 DNA follows: TGTGCCAGCAGCACAGGGAGATATGGCTACACCTTC. It specifies CASSTGRYGYTF.

The genes are TRBV9 and TRBJ2-7; D perhaps matches TRBD2 (6 bases). The CDR3 totals 15 residues. CDR1 is SGDLS, CDR2 YYNGEE, per germline. V gave up 0 bases and J gave up 0 bases, with 10 bases separating them. CDR3 loop: CASSVGGEVSYEQYF. Written as DNA, the CDR3 is TGTGCCAGCAGCGTAGGCGGGGAAGTCTCCTACGAGCAGTACTTC.

This clonotype was found many times. The chain links TRBV9 to TRBJ2-5, with D perhaps matching TRBD1 (6 bases). Germline V gives CDR1 SGDLS, CDR2 YYNGEE. This CDR3 has 15 amino acids. Trimming left V 4 bases short and J 2 bases short, with 15 bases between. CDR3 region: CASSFRDTPQETQYF. The CDR3 DNA follows: TGTGCCAGCAGCTTCCGGGACACCCCGCAAGAGACCCAGTACTTC.

This clonotype was seen a handful of times. This chain uses TRBV18 with TRBJ2-7; 7 bases agree with TRBD1. This CDR3 has 14 amino acids. Per germline, CDR1 KGHSH and CDR2 LQKENI. After removal of 3 bases from V and 4 bases from J, the junction contained 6 bases not matched to a gene. The CDR3: CASSPLGTAYEQYF. For the CDR3, the DNA is TGTGCCAGCTCACCGCTAGGGACAGCTTACGAGCAGTACTTC.

This clonotype was picked up many times. CDR3 sequence reads: CASSWSGGAASTDTQYF. CDR3 nucleotides: TGTGCCAGCAGTTGGAGCGGGGGGGCCGCTTCAACAGATACGCAGTATTTT. The chain joins TRBV6-5 to TRBJ2-3, with TRBD2 identical over 10 bases. The CDR3 length is 17 residues. Germline trimming cut 4 bases from V and 3 bases from J; bases unmatched to any gene: 10. Germline values: CDR1 MNHEY, CDR2 SVGAGI.

This clonotype was found a few times. Relative to the germline gene, one junction end is altered; a read error may explain this. The V gene is TRBV20-1, the J gene TRBJ2-1; 7 positions match TRBD1. Germline V gene sequence: CDR1 DFQATT, CDR2 SNEGSKA (reference sequence). CDR3 length: 15 amino acids. This CDR3 is CSALRDGTAYNEQFF. Written as DNA, the CDR3 is TGCAGTGCCCTTCGTGACGGGACAGCCTATAATGAGCAGTTCTTC.

This clonotype was counted only a few times. The chain links TRBV15 to TRBJ2-6; 7 bases agree with TRBD1. V was pared by 1 base and J by 1 base, with 13 bases of the junction left unmatched. The CDR3 extends over 20 amino acids. Germline V gene sequence: CDR1 LNHNV, CDR2 YYDKDF (reference sequence). CDR3 nucleotides: TGTGCCACCAGCAGAGCTCTCGCCGCCAACAGGGGTTCTGGGGCCAACGTCCTGACTTTC. Translating gives CATSRALAANRGSGANVLTF.

The CDR3: CASSLDKKNIQYF. CDR3 nucleotides: TGTGCCAGCAGCTTGGACAAGAAAAACATTCAGTACTTC. The chain employs TRBV7-3 and TRBJ2-4; D is possibly TRBD1 (5 bases). Between the trimmed V and J ends, which lost 3 bases and 4 bases, there was a span of 7 bases. The CDR3 covers 13 residues. Germline CDR1 and CDR2: SGHTA and FQGTGA.